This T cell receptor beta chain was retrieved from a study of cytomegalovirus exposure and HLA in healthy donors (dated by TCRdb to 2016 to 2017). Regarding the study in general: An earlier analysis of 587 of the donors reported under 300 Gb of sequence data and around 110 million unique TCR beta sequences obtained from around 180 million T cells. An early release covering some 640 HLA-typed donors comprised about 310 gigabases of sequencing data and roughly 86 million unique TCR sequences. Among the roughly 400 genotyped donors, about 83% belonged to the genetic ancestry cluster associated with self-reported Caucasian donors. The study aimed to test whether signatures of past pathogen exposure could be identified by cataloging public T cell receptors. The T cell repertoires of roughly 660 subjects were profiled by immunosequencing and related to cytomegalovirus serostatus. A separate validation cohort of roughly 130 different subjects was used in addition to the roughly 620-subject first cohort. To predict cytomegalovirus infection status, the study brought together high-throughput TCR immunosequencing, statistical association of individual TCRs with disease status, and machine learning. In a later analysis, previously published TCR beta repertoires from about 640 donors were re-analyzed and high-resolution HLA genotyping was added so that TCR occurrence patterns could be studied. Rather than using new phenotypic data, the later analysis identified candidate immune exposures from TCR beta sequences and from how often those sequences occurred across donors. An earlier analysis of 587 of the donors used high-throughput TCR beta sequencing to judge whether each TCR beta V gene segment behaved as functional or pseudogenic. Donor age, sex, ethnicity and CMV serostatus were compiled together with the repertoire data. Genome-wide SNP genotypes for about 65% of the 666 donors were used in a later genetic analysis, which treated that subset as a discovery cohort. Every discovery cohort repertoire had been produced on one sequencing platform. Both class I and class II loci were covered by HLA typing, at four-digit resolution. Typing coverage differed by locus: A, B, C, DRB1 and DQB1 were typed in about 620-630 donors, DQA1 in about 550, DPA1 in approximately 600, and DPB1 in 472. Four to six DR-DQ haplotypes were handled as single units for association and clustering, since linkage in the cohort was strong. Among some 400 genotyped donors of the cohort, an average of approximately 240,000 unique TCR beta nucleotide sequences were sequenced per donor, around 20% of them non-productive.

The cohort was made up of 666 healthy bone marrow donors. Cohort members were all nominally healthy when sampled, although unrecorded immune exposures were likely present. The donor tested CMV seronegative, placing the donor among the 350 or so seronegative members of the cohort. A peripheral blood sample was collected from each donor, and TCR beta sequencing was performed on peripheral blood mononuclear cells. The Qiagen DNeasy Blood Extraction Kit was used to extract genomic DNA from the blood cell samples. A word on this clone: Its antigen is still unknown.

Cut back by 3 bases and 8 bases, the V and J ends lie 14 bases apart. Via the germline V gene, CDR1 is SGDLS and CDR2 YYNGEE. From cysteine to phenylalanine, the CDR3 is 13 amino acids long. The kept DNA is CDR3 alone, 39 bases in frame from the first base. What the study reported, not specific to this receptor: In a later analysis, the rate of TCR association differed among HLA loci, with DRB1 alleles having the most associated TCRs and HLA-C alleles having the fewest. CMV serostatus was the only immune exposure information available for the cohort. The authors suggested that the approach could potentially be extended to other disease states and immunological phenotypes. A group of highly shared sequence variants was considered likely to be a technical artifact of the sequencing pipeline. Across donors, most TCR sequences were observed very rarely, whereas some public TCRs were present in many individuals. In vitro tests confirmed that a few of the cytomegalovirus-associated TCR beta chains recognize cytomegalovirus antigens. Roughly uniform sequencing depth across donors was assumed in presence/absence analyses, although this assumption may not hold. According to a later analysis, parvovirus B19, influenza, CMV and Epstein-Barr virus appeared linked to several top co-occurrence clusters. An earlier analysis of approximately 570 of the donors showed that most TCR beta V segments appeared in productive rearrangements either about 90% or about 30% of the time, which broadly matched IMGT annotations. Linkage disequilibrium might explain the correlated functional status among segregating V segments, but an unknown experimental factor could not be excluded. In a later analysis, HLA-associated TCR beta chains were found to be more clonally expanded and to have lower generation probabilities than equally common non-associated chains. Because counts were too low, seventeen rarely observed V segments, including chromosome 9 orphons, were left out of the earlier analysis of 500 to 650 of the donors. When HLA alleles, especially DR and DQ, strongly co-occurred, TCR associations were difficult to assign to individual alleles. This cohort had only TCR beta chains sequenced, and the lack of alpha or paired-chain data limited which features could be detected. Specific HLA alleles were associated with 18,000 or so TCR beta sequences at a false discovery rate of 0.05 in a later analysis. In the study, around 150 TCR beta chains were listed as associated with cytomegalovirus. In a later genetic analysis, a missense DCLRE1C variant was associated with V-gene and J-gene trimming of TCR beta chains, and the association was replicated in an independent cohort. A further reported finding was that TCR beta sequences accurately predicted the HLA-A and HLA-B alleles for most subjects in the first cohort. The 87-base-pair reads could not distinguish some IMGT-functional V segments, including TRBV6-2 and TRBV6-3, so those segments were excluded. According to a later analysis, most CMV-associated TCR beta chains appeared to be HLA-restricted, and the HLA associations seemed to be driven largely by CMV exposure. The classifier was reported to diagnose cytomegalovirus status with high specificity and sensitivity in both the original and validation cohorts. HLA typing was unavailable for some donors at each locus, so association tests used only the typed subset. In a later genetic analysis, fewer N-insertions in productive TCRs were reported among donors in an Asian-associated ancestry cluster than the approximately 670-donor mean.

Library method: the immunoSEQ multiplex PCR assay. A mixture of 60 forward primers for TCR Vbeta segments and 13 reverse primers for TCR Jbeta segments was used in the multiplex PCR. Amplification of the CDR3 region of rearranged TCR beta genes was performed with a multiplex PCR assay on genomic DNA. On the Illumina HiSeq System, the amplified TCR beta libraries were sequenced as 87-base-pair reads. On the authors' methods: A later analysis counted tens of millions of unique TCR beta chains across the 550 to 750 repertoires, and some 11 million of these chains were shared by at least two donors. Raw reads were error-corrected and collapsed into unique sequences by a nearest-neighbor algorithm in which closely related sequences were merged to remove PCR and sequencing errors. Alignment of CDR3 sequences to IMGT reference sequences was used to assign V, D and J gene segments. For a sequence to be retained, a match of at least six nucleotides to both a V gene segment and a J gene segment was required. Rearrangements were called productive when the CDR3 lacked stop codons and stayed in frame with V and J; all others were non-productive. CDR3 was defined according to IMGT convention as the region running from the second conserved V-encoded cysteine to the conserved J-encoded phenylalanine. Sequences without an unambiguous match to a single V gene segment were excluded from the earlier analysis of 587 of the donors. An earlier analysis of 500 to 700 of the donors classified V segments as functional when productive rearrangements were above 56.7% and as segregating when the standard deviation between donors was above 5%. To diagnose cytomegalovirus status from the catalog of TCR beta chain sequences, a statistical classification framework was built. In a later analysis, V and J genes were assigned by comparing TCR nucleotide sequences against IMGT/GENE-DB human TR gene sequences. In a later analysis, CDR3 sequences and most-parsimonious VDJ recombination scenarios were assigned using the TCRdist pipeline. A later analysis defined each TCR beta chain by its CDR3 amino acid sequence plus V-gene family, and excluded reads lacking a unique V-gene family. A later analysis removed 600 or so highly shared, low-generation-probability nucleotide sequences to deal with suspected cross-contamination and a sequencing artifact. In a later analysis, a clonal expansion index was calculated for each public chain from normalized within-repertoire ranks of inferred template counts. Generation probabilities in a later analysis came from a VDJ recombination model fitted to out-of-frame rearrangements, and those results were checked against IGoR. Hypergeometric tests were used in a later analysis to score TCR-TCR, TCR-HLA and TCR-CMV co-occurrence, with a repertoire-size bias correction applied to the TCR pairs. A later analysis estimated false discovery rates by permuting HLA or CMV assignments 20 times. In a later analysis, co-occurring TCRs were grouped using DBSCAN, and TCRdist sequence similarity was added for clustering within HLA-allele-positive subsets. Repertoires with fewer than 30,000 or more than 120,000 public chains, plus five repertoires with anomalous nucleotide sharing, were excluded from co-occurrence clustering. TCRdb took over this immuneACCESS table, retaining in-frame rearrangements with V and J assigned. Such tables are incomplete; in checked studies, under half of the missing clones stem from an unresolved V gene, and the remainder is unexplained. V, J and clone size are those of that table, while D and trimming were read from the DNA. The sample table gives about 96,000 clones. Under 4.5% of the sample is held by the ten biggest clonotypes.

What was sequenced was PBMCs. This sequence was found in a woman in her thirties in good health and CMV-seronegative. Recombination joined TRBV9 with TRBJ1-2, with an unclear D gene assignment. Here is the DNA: TGTGCCAGCAGCGGATTCCAGGTCGGCGGCTACACCTTC. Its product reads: CASSGFQVGGYTF.